The clone carrying this T cell receptor (beta chain) was seen only once. CDR3 size: 13 residues. Between the trimmed V and J ends, which lost 4 bases and 7 bases, there was a span of 11 bases. The germline V gene encodes CDR1 SGDLS and CDR2 YYNGEE. The data derive from a study of blood T cell repertoires in COVID-19. Study in general: The origin of the acute and convalescent COVID-19 samples was the United States, Italy and Spain.

In the original workflow: Amplified reference gene primers provided the basis for estimating nucleated cell counts. Using immunoSEQ multiplex PCR, the repertoire was profiled, and TCRdb retains in-frame clones only, with some absent. V, J and clone size reflect that table, while D and trimming were determined from the DNA. The table lists a few hundred thousand clones, about 88% of them singletons. The specimen sequenced was peripheral blood. The receptor was derived from a woman in her 70s with active or convalescent COVID-19. This chain links TRBV9 with TRBJ1-4, with TRBD1 as a possible D gene (5 bases). The CDR3 protein is CASSYSGREKLFF. In DNA form, the CDR3 reads TGTGCCAGCAGCTATTCAGGGCGTGAAAAACTGTTTTTT.